These 14 T cell receptor beta chains originate from one sample sequenced in a study of chemoradiotherapy in HPV16-positive cancers. The protocol was immunoSEQ multiplex PCR, while the TCRdb copy is restricted to in-frame clones and leaves out a portion. The table lists 6,000 to 9,000 clones, under 85% of them singletons. Sample collection was performed from a patient who underwent chemoradiotherapy. The receptors were gathered from a human donor with HPV-associated anogenital cancer.

The chain has TRBV5-1 and TRBJ1-2; 7 bases line up with TRBD1. Per germline, CDR1 SGHRS and CDR2 YFSETQ. With 3 bases clipped from V and 4 bases from J, the junction kept 6 bases outside the gene matches. The CDR3 is 14 residues long. The CDR3 nucleotides are TGCGCCAGCAGCTCCCCGGGACAGTTCTATGGCTACACCTTC. It specifies CASSSPGQFYGYTF.

This rearrangement joins TRBV15 to TRBJ1-2; no clear D gene. V shed 0 bases and J shed 5 bases, with 10 bases lying between them. The CDR3 is made up of 14 amino acids. Germline V gene sequence: CDR1 LNHNV, CDR2 YYDKDF (reference sequence). The CDR3 nucleotides read TGTGCCACCAGCAGAGATCGGGCGGGATATGGCTACACCTTC. Translating it yields CATSRDRAGYGYTF.

The chain is built from TRBV28 and TRBJ1-1, with D possibly being TRBD1 (5 bases). Germline V gene lookup returns CDR1 MDHEN and CDR2 SYDVKM. Trimming took off 3 bases at V and 4 bases at J, with 6 bases between the two ends. CDR3 length: 12 residues. The DNA of the CDR3 is TGTGCCAGCAGTTTGCAGGGCACTGAAGCTTTCTTT. This translates into CASSLQGTEAFF.

The chain recombines TRBV28 with TRBJ1-2; D gene uncertain. The ends were cut back, 5 bases at V and 4 bases at J, with 5 bases in the middle. This CDR3 contains 11 residues. Germline V lookup: CDR1 MDHEN, CDR2 SYDVKM. The CDR3: CASSVTYGYTF. The CDR3, as DNA: TGTGCCAGCAGTGTGACCTATGGCTACACCTTC.

The J gene is TRBJ1-1, the V gene TRBV27; TRBD1 might be the D (6 bases). The V gene lost 8 bases and the J gene lost 0 bases, with 10 bases spanning the gap. The germline gives CDR1 MNHEY, CDR2 SMNVEV (reference sequence). This CDR3 has 13 amino acids. For the CDR3, the DNA is TGTGCCAGCCAGGGGTACATGAACACTGAAGCTTTCTTT. Translating gives CASQGYMNTEAFF.

This rearrangement joins TRBV19 to TRBJ2-2; 8 nucleotides align to TRBD1. V lost 10 bases, J lost 3 bases, and 7 bases stayed unmatched. The CDR3 extends over 14 amino acids. Germline assignment: CDR1 LNHDA and CDR2 SQIVND (reference sequence). CDR3 residues: CAIKNRGDTGELFF. Here the CDR3 DNA reads TGTGCCATAAAAAACAGGGGGGACACCGGGGAGCTGTTTTTT. The whole variable domain, filled in from reference TRBV19 and TRBJ2-2, reads DGGITQSPKYLFRKEGQNVTLSCEQNLNHDAMYWYRQDPGQGLRLIYYSQIVNDFQKGDIAEGYSVSREKKESFPLTVTSAQKNPTAFYLCAIKNRGDTGELFFGEGSRLTVL.

The rearrangement links TRBV25-1 to TRBJ1-1, with TRBD1 as a possible D gene (6 bases). The CDR3 is 13 amino acids. Looked up from germline, CDR1 is MGHDK and CDR2 is SYGVNS. V was trimmed by 6 bases and J by 0 bases, leaving 8 bases between them. The CDR3 protein is CASRGAVNTEAFF. The CDR3 DNA reads as TGTGCCAGCAGGGGGGCCGTGAACACTGAAGCTTTCTTT.

The chain has TRBV4-1 and TRBJ1-1, with a possible D match to TRBD1 (5 bases). Germline V gives CDR1 MGHRA, CDR2 YSYEKL. The CDR3 runs to 16 residues. The V end lost 4 bases, the J end lost 0 bases, and 15 bases lay between the germline ends. The CDR3 DNA reads as TGCGCCAGCAGCCCGGGGGGGGGACGTATGAACACTGAAGCTTTCTTT. It specifies CASSPGGGRMNTEAFF.

The rearrangement joins TRBV13 to TRBJ2-3; TRBD2 matches 8 bases. J lost 2 bases, V lost 5 bases, and 6 bases had no gene match. CDR1 PRHDT and CDR2 FYEKMQ come from the germline V gene (reference sequence). The CDR3 runs to 15 residues. The CDR3 bases are TGTGCCAGCAGCCCAGCGGGGGACCACACAGATACGCAGTATTTT. It yields the protein CASSPAGDHTDTQYF. Full variable domain (rest looked up from reference TRBV13 and TRBJ2-3): AAGVIQSPRHLIKEKRETATLKCYPIPRHDTVYWYQQGPGQDPQFLISFYEKMQSDKGSIPDRFSAQQFSDYHSELNMSSLELGDSALYFCASSPAGDHTDTQYFGPGTRLTVL.

A single count supports this clone. The chain carries TRBV28 and TRBJ2-3; D is ambiguous. Germline CDR1 reads MDHEN; CDR2 reads SYDVKM. This CDR3 has 15 amino acids. V dropped 4 bases and J dropped 2 bases, with 13 bases sitting between them. The CDR3 is CASSSPPDLTDTQYF. DNA of the CDR3: TGTGCCAGCAGTTCCCCCCCAGACCTCACAGATACGCAGTATTTT.

The chain links TRBV9 to TRBJ1-3; D uncertain. The V gene's germline CDR1 is SGDLS and CDR2 YYNGEE. With 3 bases removed from V and 0 bases from J, the gap between germline ends came to 7 bases. The CDR3 totals 14 residues. CDR3 DNA sequence: TGTGCCAGCAGCGCGGCTCGCTCTGGAAACACCATATATTTT. Its protein is CASSAARSGNTIYF.

The chain uses TRBV2 and TRBJ1-1; no definite D call. The ends were cut back, 7 bases at V and 3 bases at J, with 12 bases in the middle. This CDR3 spans 13 amino acids. Germline V gene sequence: CDR1 SNHLY, CDR2 FYNNEI. The CDR3 region has the DNA TGTGCCAGCAATCTCGTGGGGTACACTGAAGCTTTCTTT. Its protein product is CASNLVGYTEAFF. The complete variable domain, with remaining parts taken from reference TRBV2 and TRBJ1-1, reads EPEVTQTPSHQVTQMGQEVILRCVPISNHLYFYWYRQILGQKVEFLVSFYNNEISEKSEIFDDQFSVERPDGSNFTLKIRSTKLEDSAMYFCASNLVGYTEAFFGQGTRLTVV.

V and J are TRBV5-1 and TRBJ2-1, with D perhaps TRBD2 (7 bases). The CDR3 has 17 residues. Germline loops: CDR1 SGHRS, CDR2 YFSETQ. V was shortened by 4 bases and J by 7 bases, with 24 bases between the two germline ends. The CDR3 sequence is CASSLSLGGGQGNEQFF. The CDR3 region has the DNA TGCGCCAGCAGCCTATCTCTAGGGGGGGGGCAAGGGAATGAGCAGTTCTTC.

This clone was found a few times. This CDR3 reads CASSFGGTDTQYF. The DNA of the CDR3 is TGTGCCAGCAGCTTCGGGGGGACAGATACGCAGTATTTT. The rearrangement joins TRBV7-6 to TRBJ2-3, with 7 positions matching TRBD2. CDR1 SGHVS and CDR2 FNYEAQ come from the germline V gene. CDR3 size: 13 residues. V lost 3 bases and J lost 3; bases outside the gene matches: 0.